The sequence of this TCR beta chain was determined in a study of yellow fever vaccine responses in identical twins. Study-wide findings and caveats: Twins' vaccine T cell responses reportedly seemed partly convergent and partly personalized.

TCRdb re-derived calls from the RT-PCR reads in MiXCR, one entry per CDR3 protein. The table records fewer than 35,000 distinct CDR3 sequences, about 63% of them present only once. In regard to this clonotype: Its antigen is unknown.

Sequenced here: T cells from blood (PBMCs), unsorted or a sorted subset (not recorded which), sampled before or after yellow fever vaccination (not recorded which). This clonotype was obtained from a woman aged 18-29 years who received the yellow fever vaccine.

CDR3 DNA: TGCAGCGTTGTCAAGGGCGGAAATGAGCAGTTCTTC. Encoded protein: CSVVKGGNEQFF. This chain connects TRBV29-1 to TRBJ2-1, with D unresolved. The V end lost 4 bases, the J end lost 7 bases, and 11 bases lay between the germline ends. The CDR3 sequence is 12 residues long. From germline, CDR1 is SQVTM and CDR2 ANQGSEA.